What follows are 25 T cell receptor beta chains derived from one specimen sequenced in a study of identical twins (TCRdb year 2016). Library preparation was by 5' RACE. TCRdb records Illumina HiSeq 2000 as the sequencer. TCRdb passed the public sequencing reads through fastp at Q25 and MiXCR, retaining productive beta sequences. Duplicate CDR3 protein sequences are folded into a single record with the most common DNA and genes. For this sample there are some 760,000 distinct CDR3 sequences; approximately 18% appear just once. Around 13% of the sample is held by the ten biggest clonotypes. These same records also appear under a second study, on T cells expressing NK-cell markers.

Input material: PBMCs. All receptors come from a woman aged 18-30 years in good health.

J is TRBJ2-7 and V is TRBV6-5, with 7 bases identical to TRBD1. Trimming cost V 4 bases and J 3 bases; bases outside gene matches: 6. Germline values: CDR1 MNHEY, CDR2 SVGAGI. The CDR3 loop spans 14 amino acids. CDR3 DNA sequence: TGTGCCAGCAGTTTCACGGGACAGTACTACGAGCAGTACTTC. It encodes CASSFTGQYYEQYF.

This chain uses TRBV10-3 with TRBJ2-4; 14 nucleotides agree with TRBD2. CDR3 size: 15 residues. J lost 9 bases, V lost 10 bases, and 11 bases had no gene match. The germline CDR1 and CDR2 sequences are ENHRY and SYGVKD. The CDR3 reads CATSGTSGGRGIQYF. In DNA form, the CDR3 reads TGTGCCACGTCCGGGACTAGCGGGGGTCGTGGCATTCAGTACTTC.

This chain uses TRBV7-6 with TRBJ2-2, with D maybe TRBD2 (7 bases). CDR3 size: 15 residues. The V end lost 3 bases, the J end lost 7 bases, and 15 bases lay between the germline ends. CDR1 and CDR2 (germline): SGHVS, FNYEAQ. The CDR3 sequence is CASSFGGRMNGELFF. The CDR3 nucleotides are TGTGCCAGCAGCTTCGGGGGGCGAATGAACGGGGAGCTGTTTTTT.

This clonotype was detected only once. V usage is TRBV7-9 and J usage is TRBJ2-7; D is undetermined. V was trimmed by 3 bases and J by 2 bases, leaving 8 bases between them. CDR1 and CDR2 (germline): SEHNR, FQNEAQ (reference sequence). The CDR3 loop spans 13 amino acids. CDR3 sequence (DNA): TGTGCCAGCAGCTTCCGTACTACCTACGAGCAGTACTTC. It specifies CASSFRTTYEQYF.

The chain is built from TRBV6-1 and TRBJ2-7; 9 bases are shared with TRBD1. J was trimmed by 4 bases and V by 5 bases; bases with no gene match: 6. Germline loops: CDR1 MNHNS, CDR2 SASEGT. The CDR3 runs 14 residues. The CDR3 DNA reads as TGTGCCAGCAGTACAACAGGGGGCCGGTACGAGCAGTACTTC. Its protein product is CASSTTGGRYEQYF.

This clonotype was seen once. This chain uses TRBV21-1 with TRBJ2-5; the DNA was not used to check the table's D call, TRBD2. TRBV21-1 is listed as a pseudogene. CDR3 size: 16 residues. The CDR3 DNA reads as TGTGCCAGCAGCAAAATAAGGACTGATCTTTTCGAGACCCAGTACTTC. It codes for CASSKIRTDLFETQYF.

This clonotype showed up just a few times. This chain links TRBV7-9 with TRBJ2-1; 7 positions agree with TRBD1. J lost 7 bases, V lost 1 base, and 7 bases had no gene match. This CDR3 is 15 amino acids long. Germline-derived CDR1 and CDR2 are SEHNR and FQNEAQ (reference sequence). CDR3 sequence (DNA): TGTGCCAGCAGCTTAGTTACAGGGGCGGATAATGAGCAGTTCTTC. Translated, it gives CASSLVTGADNEQFF.

Concerning this clonotype itself: Since a much larger clone is just one base distant, this may be a read error. The J gene is TRBJ2-1, the V gene TRBV5-4; D call uncertain. Deletions cut 5 bases from V and 0 bases from J, with 9 bases between. The CDR3 runs 14 residues. The V gene's germline CDR1 is SGHNT and CDR2 YYREEE (reference sequence). In nucleotides, the CDR3 is TGTGCCAGCAGTTCAATGAGCTCCTACAATGAGCAGTTCTTC. Its translation: CASSSMSSYNEQFF.

The table lists this clonotype with many counts. The chain employs TRBV7-2 and TRBJ1-3, with TRBD1 as a possible D gene (6 bases). The CDR3 length is 14 residues. Germline V CDR1 and CDR2: SGHTA, FQGNSA. Trimming pared 5 bases from V and 8 bases from J, leaving 16 bases between. DNA of the CDR3: TGTGCCAGCAGCGCCGACCAGGGGTGGCACACCATATATTTT. It specifies CASSADQGWHTIYF.

The V and J genes are TRBV7-9 and TRBJ2-1; the match to TRBD2 covers 7 bases. The CDR3 spans 11 residues. In germline, CDR1 is SEHNR, CDR2 FQNEAQ (reference sequence). V lost 9 bases and J lost 12; bases outside the gene matches: 8. This CDR3 reads CASDSGNRQFF. DNA for the CDR3: TGTGCCAGTGACAGCGGGAATAGGCAGTTCTTC.

The chain combines TRBV6-5 with TRBJ2-1; the match to TRBD2 covers 8 bases. J was trimmed by 3 bases and V by 2 bases; bases with no gene match: 12. Germline assignment: CDR1 MNHEY and CDR2 SVGAGI. CDR3 length: 18 residues. CDR3 coding DNA: TGTGCCAGCAGTTACCCCCTGAGAGCGGGAGCCCTCTACAATGAGCAGTTCTTC. Protein: CASSYPLRAGALYNEQFF.

This clonotype was observed a handful of times. The chain recombines TRBV3-1 with TRBJ2-3; D uncertain. CDR3 length equals 14 residues. The V and J ends lost 3 bases and 0 bases respectively, with 7 bases between them. Germline V CDR1 and CDR2: LGHDT, YNNKEL (reference sequence). CDR3 DNA: TGTGCCAGCAGCCACCGCTCTAGCACAGATACGCAGTATTTT. Encoded protein: CASSHRSSTDTQYF.

This clonotype was counted at least ten times. Here the CDR3 DNA reads TGTGCCAGCAGCCTCCTACGAGCCCCCACTGAAGCTTTCTTT. Translated, it gives CASSLLRAPTEAFF. This chain uses TRBV12-3 or TRBV12-4 with TRBJ1-1; D not resolved. Trimming removed 6 bases from V and 4 bases from J, with 15 bases in between. The CDR3 has 14 residues.

This sequence joins TRBV11-2 and TRBJ2-2; weak D call: TRBD2 (6 bases). The germline gives CDR1 SGHAT, CDR2 FQNNGV. Trimming took off 5 bases at V and 3 bases at J, with 22 bases between the two ends. The CDR3 loop spans 18 amino acids. The CDR3 DNA is TGTGCCAGCAGCACACGGACCTTCATGGGGGGAGACACCGGGGAGCTGTTTTTT. Protein product: CASSTRTFMGGDTGELFF. Filled out from reference TRBV11-2 and TRBJ2-2, the complete variable domain reads EAGVAQSPRYKIIEKRQSVAFWCNPISGHATLYWYQQILGQGPKLLIQFQNNGVVDDSQLPKDRFSAERLKGVDSTLKIQPAKLEDSAVYLCASSTRTFMGGDTGELFFGEGSRLTVL.

This chain joins TRBV10-3 and TRBJ2-3; 9 positions agree with TRBD2. With V trimmed by 4 bases and J by 4 bases, 3 bases remained unmatched. This CDR3 contains 14 residues. From germline, CDR1 is ENHRY and CDR2 SYGVKD. CDR3 sequence: CAISVGLASDTQYF. The CDR3 region has the DNA TGTGCCATCAGTGTTGGACTAGCGTCAGATACGCAGTATTTT.

This clonotype showed up just a few times. This could be a read error, since a much larger clone is one nucleotide away. This chain uses TRBV12-3 or TRBV12-4 with TRBJ1-1; D perhaps matches TRBD1 (6 bases). The CDR3 totals 14 residues. V shed 4 bases and J shed 0 bases, with 9 bases lying between them. The CDR3 protein is CASSSWGLNTEAFF. Written as DNA, the CDR3 is TGTGCCAGCAGTTCTTGGGGGCTGAACACTGAAGCTTTCTTT.

V is TRBV7-9 and J is TRBJ1-1, with unresolved D. CDR1 is SEHNR and CDR2 is FQNEAQ in the germline V gene (reference sequence). The CDR3 loop spans 13 amino acids. Trimming took 5 bases from V and 4 from J, leaving 11 bases between them. CDR3 sequence (DNA): TGTGCCAGCAGCATCTCTGCTGGCACTGAAGCTTTCTTT. This encodes CASSISAGTEAFF.

The CDR3 protein is CASSSPGGNEQYF. CDR3 in DNA: TGCGCCAGCAGCTCGCCCGGGGGGAACGAGCAGTACTTC. This chain links TRBV5-1 with TRBJ2-7; 7 bases match TRBD2. CDR3 size: 13 residues. From germline, CDR1 is SGHRS and CDR2 YFSETQ. Unmatched junction bases numbered 5, after V lost 3 bases and J lost 5 bases.

The rearrangement uses TRBV7-8 and TRBJ2-5, with 8 bases fitting TRBD2. V shed 1 base and J 3 bases; nucleotides not matched to a gene: 1. This CDR3 contains 14 residues. From germline, CDR1 is SGHVS and CDR2 FQNEAQ. The CDR3 region is CASSLDGGEETQYF. The DNA for the CDR3 is TGTGCCAGCAGCTTAGACGGGGGGGAAGAGACCCAGTACTTC.

This clonotype was seen only a few times. CDR3 sequence reads: CASSEAQGAMYEQYF. The CDR3 bases are TGTGCCAGCAGCGAGGCACAGGGGGCAATGTACGAGCAGTACTTC. The rearrangement uses TRBV7-9 and TRBJ2-7; 9 nucleotides align to TRBD1. The germline V gene encodes CDR1 SEHNR and CDR2 FQNEAQ (reference sequence). The J segment lost 4 bases and the V segment lost 5 bases, leaving 9 bases of the junction unmatched. The length of the CDR3 is 15 residues. The full variable domain, its missing parts supplied by reference TRBV7-9 and TRBJ2-7, is DTGVSQNPRHKITKRGQNVTFRCDPISEHNRLYWYRQTLGQGPEFLTYFQNEAQLEKSRLLSDRFSAERPKGSFSTLEIQRTEQGDSAMYLCASSEAQGAMYEQYFGPGTRLTVT.

This sequence joins TRBV11-3 and TRBJ2-1, with TRBD1 matching over 7 bases. With V trimmed by 5 bases and J by 4 bases, 8 bases remained unmatched. The germline V gene encodes CDR1 SGHNT and CDR2 YENEEA. The CDR3 is made up of 15 amino acids. This CDR3 is CASSDSGTDYNEQFF. The CDR3 DNA is TGTGCCAGCAGCGACTCCGGGACAGATTACAATGAGCAGTTCTTC. Filled out from reference TRBV11-3 and TRBJ2-1, the complete variable domain reads EAGVVQSPRYKIIEKKQPVAFWCNPISGHNTLYWYLQNLGQGPELLIRYENEEAVDDSQLPKDRFSAERLKGVDSTLKIQPAELGDSAVYLCASSDSGTDYNEQFFGPGTRLTVL.

This clonotype was observed a handful of times. The rearrangement uses TRBV7-6 and TRBJ1-6; weak D call: TRBD1 (5 bases). The V end was cut by 5 bases, the J end by 6 bases, with 17 bases between. This CDR3 has 16 amino acids. The germline V gene has CDR1 SGHVS and CDR2 FNYEAQ. The CDR3: CASSLGSRDLNSPLHF. The CDR3 DNA sequence: TGTGCCAGCAGCCTAGGTTCCAGGGACCTTAATTCACCCCTCCACTTT.

This chain joins TRBV20-1 and TRBJ2-6; D may be TRBD2 (5 bases). The V end lost 3 bases, the J end lost 0 bases, and 12 bases lay between the germline ends. This CDR3 spans 16 amino acids. Germline CDR1 reads DFQATT; CDR2 reads SNEGSKA (reference sequence). CDR3 sequence reads: CSASSEGHSGANVLTF. DNA for the CDR3: TGCAGTGCTAGCAGCGAGGGCCACTCTGGGGCCAACGTCCTGACTTTC.

This clonotype occurred many times. V is TRBV10-3 and J is TRBJ2-7, with D unclear. CDR1 ENHRY and CDR2 SYGVKD come from the germline V gene. This CDR3 is 17 amino acids long. With 8 bases removed from V and 3 bases from J, the gap between germline ends came to 26 bases. CDR3 sequence (DNA): TGTGCCATCCGTGCAGATAATCCGGGTCCCGCTAACTACGAGCAGTACTTC. Residues: CAIRADNPGPANYEQYF.

This clonotype was observed a handful of times. V usage is TRBV29-1 and J usage is TRBJ1-1; possible D gene TRBD1, 5 bases. The CDR3 is made up of 15 amino acids. Germline CDR1 is SQVTM and CDR2 is ANQGSEA. Trimming took off 7 bases at V and 5 bases at J, with 23 bases between the two ends. The CDR3 loop reads CSGSNTGGKGTEAFF. DNA for the CDR3: TGCAGCGGATCAAACACGGGGGGAAAGGGGACTGAAGCTTTCTTT.